Listed here are 20 T cell receptor beta chains from one sample, sequenced in a study of blood T cells in healthy people across ages. The second PCR ran roughly 6 to 11 cycles with a sample-barcoded 5' primer and J-beta primers. Using its own MiXCR run on the 5' RACE reads, TCRdb lists one record per CDR3 protein. The sample has 730,000 or so distinct CDR3 sequences; roughly 44% are singletons. What was sequenced was blood. These receptors were obtained from a woman aged 60-75 years in good health.

The chain uses TRBV7-9 and TRBJ2-7; D is ambiguous. This CDR3 has 13 residues. CDR1 and CDR2 from the germline V gene are SEHNR and FQNEAQ (reference sequence). V lost 2 bases and J lost 7, with 12 bases in between. The CDR3 sequence: CASSLPSMNEQYF. Here the CDR3 DNA reads TGTGCCAGCAGCTTACCATCAATGAATGAGCAGTACTTC.

V gene TRBV28 combines with J gene TRBJ1-2; D is undetermined. The CDR3 is made up of 16 amino acids. Trimming pared 2 bases from V and 4 bases from J, leaving 17 bases between. Germline-derived CDR1 and CDR2 are MDHEN and SYDVKM. CDR3 nucleotide sequence: TGTGCCAGCAGTTTACCAGACCCCACAGAGCCCTATGGCTACACCTTC. As protein: CASSLPDPTEPYGYTF.

This clonotype has just a few counts. The chain combines TRBV5-1 with TRBJ1-2; D gene unclear. From germline, CDR1 is SGHRS and CDR2 YFSETQ. The ends were cut back, 7 bases at V and 4 bases at J, with 23 bases in the middle. This CDR3 is built from 16 residues. The CDR3, as DNA: TGCGCCAGCTCAGAGGGCTATACGGTCCCAAGCTATGGCTACACCTTC. This codes for CASSEGYTVPSYGYTF.

V is TRBV4-3 and J is TRBJ2-1, with TRBD1 matching over 9 bases. CDR3 length: 14 residues. J was trimmed by 8 bases and V by 3 bases; bases with no gene match: 5. Germline V gene data show CDR1 as LGHNA and CDR2 as YSLEER. The chain's CDR3 is CASSQTGQGDEQFF. CDR3 sequence (DNA): TGCGCCAGCAGCCAGACGGGACAGGGTGATGAGCAGTTCTTC.

J is TRBJ1-1 and V is TRBV5-1, with 9 positions matching TRBD1. Germline trimming cut 5 bases from V and 0 bases from J; bases unmatched to any gene: 5. The CDR3 has 15 residues. Germline V CDR1 and CDR2: SGHRS, YFSETQ. For the CDR3, the DNA is TGCGCCAGCAGGGGCGGACAGGGGATGAACACTGAAGCTTTCTTT. Protein product: CASRGGQGMNTEAFF. Drawing the rest from reference TRBV5-1 and TRBJ1-1, the complete variable domain is KAGVTQTPRYLIKTRGQQVTLSCSPISGHRSVSWYQQTPGQGLQFLFEYFSETQRNKGNFPGRFSGRQFSNSRSEMNVSTLELGDSALYLCASRGGQGMNTEAFFGQGTRLTVV.

The chain employs TRBV9 and TRBJ2-1, with D hard to call. CDR3 length: 12 residues. CDR1 and CDR2 (germline): SGDLS, YYNGEE. V was cut by 0 bases and J by 11 bases, with 9 bases left in between. This CDR3 reads CASSVDQLKQFF. CDR3 coding DNA: TGTGCCAGCAGCGTAGACCAGCTGAAGCAGTTCTTC.

This clonotype was found many times. V is TRBV12-3 or TRBV12-4 and J is TRBJ2-5; maybe TRBD1 (6 bases). The CDR3 is 14 residues long. Trimming removed 5 bases at V and 2 bases at J, with 12 bases between. CDR3 amino acids: CASSPRGYQETQYF. CDR3 sequence (DNA): TGTGCCAGCAGTCCAAGGGGGTATCAAGAGACCCAGTACTTC.

There are a few counts of this clonotype. This rearrangement joins TRBV24-1 to TRBJ2-1, with D perhaps matching TRBD2 (6 bases). The germline gives CDR1 KGHDR, CDR2 SFDVKD. This CDR3 has 15 amino acids. Trimming took 4 bases from V and 5 from J, leaving 14 bases between them. The CDR3 nucleotides are TGTGCCACCAGTGACCCATGGGGGGAGAACAATGAGCAGTTCTTC. Residues: CATSDPWGENNEQFF.

The chain has TRBV7-9 and TRBJ2-2; a possible D gene is TRBD2 (7 bases). The CDR3 length is 18 residues. Trimming left V 5 bases short and J 4 bases short, with 23 bases between. The germline gives CDR1 SEHNR, CDR2 FQNEAQ (reference sequence). DNA for the CDR3: TGTGCCAGCAGCCCCCGATACCGGGGGGCGAAAAGCACCGGGGAGCTGTTTTTT. Translation: CASSPRYRGAKSTGELFF.

The gene calls are TRBV18 and TRBJ2-3; a possible D gene is TRBD2 (6 bases). Trimming took off 3 bases at V and 3 bases at J, with 19 bases between the two ends. CDR3 length: 17 amino acids. The germline V gene has CDR1 KGHSH and CDR2 LQKENI. The CDR3 DNA reads TGTGCCAGCTCACCTACGCGGGGCCTAATAAAGACAGATACGCAGTATTTT. Translating gives CASSPTRGLIKTDTQYF. The full variable domain, with the rest looked up from reference TRBV18 and TRBJ2-3, is NAGVMQNPRHLVRRRGQEARLRCSPMKGHSHVYWYRQLPEEGLKFMVYLQKENIIDESGMPKERFSAEFPKEGPSILRIQQVVRGDSAAYFCASSPTRGLIKTDTQYFGPGTRLTVL.

The V and J genes are TRBV20-1 and TRBJ2-7; D unclear. Deletions cut 3 bases from V and 3 bases from J, with 15 bases between. Looked up from germline, CDR1 is DFQATT and CDR2 is SNEGSKA (reference sequence). The CDR3 loop spans 14 amino acids. CDR3 residues: CSASLVVTVYEQYF. The CDR3 nucleotides read TGCAGTGCTAGCTTAGTAGTTACGGTCTACGAGCAGTACTTC.

There are many counts of this clonotype. The chain couples TRBV29-1 to TRBJ2-5; 8 nucleotides agree with TRBD2. V was pared by 6 bases and J by 3 bases, with 3 bases of the junction left unmatched. The CDR3 runs to 12 residues. In germline, CDR1 is SQVTM, CDR2 ANQGSEA. The CDR3 DNA follows: TGCAGCGTCCGGGGGGGCGAAGAGACCCAGTACTTC. Protein: CSVRGGEETQYF.

The chain recombines TRBV12-3 or TRBV12-4 with TRBJ1-1; D gene unclear. There are 13 residues in the CDR3. Trimming stripped 10 bases from V and 2 bases from J, with 14 bases between. The CDR3 is CANSREGNTEAFF. CDR3 bases: TGTGCCAACAGCCGAGAGGGAAACACTGAAGCTTTCTTT.

The V call is TRBV3-1, the J call TRBJ2-5; D gene ambiguous. With the DNA end fitting TRBJ2-7 better, the J assignment may be wrong. Germline CDR1 reads LGHDT; CDR2 reads YNNKEL (reference sequence). CDR3 length equals 14 residues. Here the CDR3 DNA reads TGTGCCAGCAGCCAAGGGTTAGAATCAGGCGAGCAGTACTTC. Translation gives CASSQGLESGEQYF.

This clonotype came up once. A much larger clone is a single base away; this may be a read error. The CDR3 DNA follows: TGTGCCAGCAGGTCCGGGACAGGGGCTGAAAAACTGTTTTTT. Translated: CASRSGTGAEKLFF. The chain couples TRBV12-3 or TRBV12-4 to TRBJ1-4; TRBD1 agrees at 10 bases. With V trimmed by 6 bases and J by 7 bases, 5 bases remained unmatched. The CDR3 runs to 14 residues.

There are many counts of this clonotype. The chain combines TRBV5-1 with TRBJ2-7; 8 bases line up with TRBD2. Germline trimming cut 4 bases from V and 2 bases from J; bases unmatched to any gene: 2. The CDR3 spans 13 residues. Germline values: CDR1 SGHRS, CDR2 YFSETQ. CDR3 in amino acids: CASSSGSTYEQYF. CDR3 DNA sequence: TGCGCCAGCAGCAGCGGGAGTACCTACGAGCAGTACTTC. Variable domain in full (rest from reference TRBV5-1 and TRBJ2-7): KAGVTQTPRYLIKTRGQQVTLSCSPISGHRSVSWYQQTPGQGLQFLFEYFSETQRNKGNFPGRFSGRQFSNSRSEMNVSTLELGDSALYLCASSSGSTYEQYFGPGTRLTVT.

This clonotype appeared a few times. The rearrangement uses TRBV12-3 or TRBV12-4 and TRBJ1-4, with no clear D. The CDR3 runs to 13 residues. Trimming removed 4 bases from V and 5 bases from J, with 8 bases in between. The chain's CDR3 is CASSYDWNEKLFF. The CDR3 nucleotides are TGTGCCAGCAGTTACGACTGGAATGAAAAACTGTTTTTT.

The rearrangement uses TRBV27 and TRBJ1-2, with TRBD1 identical over 9 bases. The CDR3 is made up of 15 amino acids. Germline values: CDR1 MNHEY, CDR2 SMNVEV (reference sequence). Trimming cost V 5 bases and J 6 bases; bases outside gene matches: 10. The CDR3: CASSHLQGARDGYTF. The CDR3 DNA reads TGTGCCAGCAGTCACTTACAGGGGGCGCGGGATGGCTACACCTTC.

The J gene is TRBJ2-1, the V gene TRBV20-1; no reliable D call. The V gene lost 1 base and the J gene lost 0 bases, with 7 bases spanning the gap. CDR1 DFQATT and CDR2 SNEGSKA come from the germline V gene (reference sequence). This CDR3 spans 14 amino acids. This CDR3 reads CSARGRLSYNEQFF. DNA for the CDR3: TGCAGTGCTAGAGGGCGACTCTCCTACAATGAGCAGTTCTTC.

The gene calls are TRBV9 and TRBJ2-3; TRBD1 matches at 7 bases. Germline V gene lookup returns CDR1 SGDLS and CDR2 YYNGEE. This CDR3 has 17 residues. Trimming cost V 0 bases and J 0 bases; bases outside gene matches: 7. The CDR3 DNA sequence: TGTGCCAGCAGCGTAGCCCCAGGGGGAGATAGCACAGATACGCAGTATTTT. Translating it yields CASSVAPGGDSTDTQYF.